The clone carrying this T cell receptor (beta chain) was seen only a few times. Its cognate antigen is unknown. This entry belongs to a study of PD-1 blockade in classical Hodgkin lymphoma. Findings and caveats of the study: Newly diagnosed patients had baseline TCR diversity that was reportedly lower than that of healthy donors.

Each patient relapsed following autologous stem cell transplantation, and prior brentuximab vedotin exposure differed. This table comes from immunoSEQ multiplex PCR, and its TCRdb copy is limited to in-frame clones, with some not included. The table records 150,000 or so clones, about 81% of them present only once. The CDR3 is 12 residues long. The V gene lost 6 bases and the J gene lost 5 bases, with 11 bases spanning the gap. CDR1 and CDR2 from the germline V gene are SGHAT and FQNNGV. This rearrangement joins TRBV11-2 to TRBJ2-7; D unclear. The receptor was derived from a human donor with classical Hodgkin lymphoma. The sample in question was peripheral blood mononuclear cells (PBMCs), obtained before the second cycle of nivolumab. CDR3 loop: CASRLLMNEQYF. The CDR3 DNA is TGTGCCAGCAGACTCCTAATGAACGAGCAGTACTTC.